This TCR beta chain was found in a study of T cell responses to AZD1222 COVID-19 vaccine. Overall study results and limits: Repertoires were obtained solely post-peak T cell response. Most donors were white British, females outnumbered males, and clonal diversity was possibly underestimated. Seropositive at baseline were only six AZD1222 recipients.

Sequenced by immunoSEQ multiplex PCR; TCRdb stores in-frame clones only, minus some. The table includes some 140,000 clones, approximately 85% detected once. To note about this clone: What it binds is unknown.

J gave up 5 bases and V 6 bases, and 10 bases lay outside the gene matches. The V gene's germline CDR1 is MDHEN and CDR2 SYDVKM. The CDR3 is 16 residues long. The input for sequencing was peripheral blood, taken 28 days after the second dose of the MenACWY control vaccine. J is TRBJ2-5 and V is TRBV28, with TRBD1 identical over 12 bases. This sequence was found in an adult who received the MenACWY meningococcal vaccine as a control. The CDR3 region has the DNA TGTGCCAGCAGAACACCGGGACAGGGGGCGATTGAGACCCAGTACTTC. The encoded protein is CASRTPGQGAIETQYF.